This T cell receptor (beta chain) was found in a study of control samples from healthy donors and cancer patients. TCRdb's copy holds only in-frame clones and misses some; the assay was immunoSEQ multiplex PCR. The table has about 35,000 clones, approximately 93% seen once; the top ten hold about 1.5%. The sequenced material came from PBMCs. This clonotype was sampled from a man in his forties or fifties with colorectal cancer.

The CDR3 reads CASSVGTGIFSGNTIYF. In DNA, the CDR3 is TGTGCCAGCAGCGTAGGGACAGGGATTTTCTCTGGAAACACCATATATTTT. The V and J genes are TRBV9 and TRBJ1-3, with 8 bases that match TRBD1. The CDR3 is 17 residues long. Germline assignment: CDR1 SGDLS and CDR2 YYNGEE. The V and J ends lost 0 bases and 0 bases, in that order; junction bases with no gene match: 5.